This TCR beta chain is from a study of T cells in Graves' hyperthyroidism and ophthalmopathy. Study context: Before any treatment, at initial diagnosis, peripheral blood was collected. Study results and limitations: Expanded thyroid clonotypes (above 0.001) were mostly also found in blood.

TCR beta CDR3 sequences were amplified from RNA transcripts. The HTBI set primed first-round TCR CDR3 RT-PCR. Each CDR3 protein gets one entry after TCRdb re-called the multiplex PCR reads with MiXCR. The profile covers about 600,000 distinct CDR3 sequences, with approximately 15% appearing a single time and 2.5% to 4% taken by the ten largest. Regarding this clonotype: Its antigen is not known.

The CDR3 runs 14 residues. The junction had 4 bases not matched to a gene; V was cut back by 3 bases and J by 6 bases. CDR1 is SGHNT and CDR2 is YYREEE in the germline V gene (reference sequence). The sample was blood. This TCR derives from a woman aged 40 to 50 with Graves' ophthalmopathy. The chain is built from TRBV5-4 and TRBJ2-2; the match to TRBD2 covers 8 bases. The CDR3 region has the DNA TGTGCCAGCAGCTCGGGGGGGGCGGCCGGGGAGCTGTTTTTT. Its protein is CASSSGGAAGELFF.